The present TCR beta chain was sequenced within a study of control samples from healthy donors and cancer patients. The CDR3 is 13 residues long. The germline V gene has CDR1 SGHRS and CDR2 YFSETQ. With 5 bases removed from V and 3 bases from J, the gap between germline ends came to 11 bases. The method was immunoSEQ multiplex PCR; TCRdb's version includes in-frame clones alone and lacks a portion of them. The sample shows 100,000 to 120,000 clones, 88% of them seen only once. The receptor comes from a woman aged 55 to 70 with lung cancer. The specimen sequenced was PBMCs. The chain has TRBV5-1 and TRBJ1-1; D uncertain. This CDR3 reads CASRLSSDTEAFF. CDR3 nucleotides: TGCGCCAGCAGGTTGTCGTCAGACACTGAAGCTTTCTTT.